This TCR beta chain is drawn from a study of PD-1 blockade in classical Hodgkin lymphoma. This CDR3 is built from 15 residues. V was shortened by 3 bases and J by 0 bases, with 10 bases between the two germline ends. Germline-derived CDR1 and CDR2 are LNHNV and YYDKDF (reference sequence). The protocol was immunoSEQ multiplex PCR, while the TCRdb copy is restricted to in-frame clones and leaves out a portion. Among more than 8,000 clones, roughly nine tenths were seen once, and the ten largest hold under 40%. This sample's time point: cycle 4 day 1 (C4D1), after 6 weeks of nivolumab. The patients all showed relapse after autologous stem cell transplantation, while their brentuximab vedotin exposure varied.

The material was peripheral blood mononuclear cells (PBMCs), obtained before the fourth cycle of nivolumab. The receptor was isolated from a human donor with classical Hodgkin lymphoma. This rearrangement joins TRBV15 to TRBJ2-3; D is possibly TRBD1 (5 bases). This chain's CDR3 is CATSSGPGSTDTQYF. In DNA form, the CDR3 reads TGTGCCACCAGCAGTGGGCCAGGGAGCACAGATACGCAGTATTTT.